This entry concerns a single TCR beta chain. Its target is unknown. The data belong to a study of OX40 agonist ivuxolimab in advanced cancers. Findings and limits, study-wide: The mean number of expanded clones was higher in CD8+ T cells than in CD4+. Compared with others, partial responders at 0.1-3.0 mg/kg displayed clonal expansion among the lowest.

V dropped 4 bases and J dropped 8 bases, with 10 bases sitting between them. Germline V lookup: CDR1 SGDLS, CDR2 YYNGEE. This CDR3 comprises 13 residues. Data came from immunoSEQ multiplex PCR; TCRdb stores just in-frame clones and leaves some out. This table has around 80,000 clones, more than 75% appearing once. Sample: CD4+ or CD8+ T cells sorted from blood, taken in a trial of the OX40 agonist ivuxolimab. The clonotype comes from an adult with an advanced solid tumor such as melanoma, head and neck, liver or kidney cancer. The chain uses TRBV9 and TRBJ1-6; weak D call: TRBD1 (6 bases). The DNA for the CDR3 is TGTGCCAGCAGCCTTAGGGGGGATTCACCCCTCCACTTT. This encodes CASSLRGDSPLHF.